This T cell receptor (beta chain) was sequenced during a study of T-cell memory formation after mild COVID-19. Study-wide context: TCR clusters showed largely donor specificity. Study findings and constraints: Some SARS-CoV-2-responding clones were already detected in memory before infection. Clones that contracted from day 15 to 85 had balanced CD4/CD8; later expanders were CD4+ biased.

Germline V gene sequence: CDR1 DFQATT, CDR2 SNEGSKA (reference sequence). Trimming removed 3 bases from V and 4 bases from J, with 15 bases in between. This CDR3 is 14 amino acids long. In regard to this clonotype: Its antigen is currently unknown.

5'RACE with constant-segment primers built TCRalpha and TCRbeta cDNA libraries with UMIs. MiXCR, run by TCRdb on the 5' RACE reads, gives a single entry per CDR3 protein. The table has almost 550,000 distinct CDR3 sequences, around 21% seen once. The sequencing sample was made of PBMCs or a T cell subset sorted from them (not recorded which). The chain joins TRBV20-1 to TRBJ1-1, with D possibly being TRBD1 (5 bases). The receptor was derived from an adult woman who had mild COVID-19 (a few samples of this study predate the infection). Cell type and time point are not known. The CDR3 bases are TGCAGTGCTAGCCAATTAACAGGAGGCACTGAAGCTTTCTTT. It encodes CSASQLTGGTEAFF.